What follows are 8 T cell receptor beta chains derived from one specimen sequenced in a study of identical twins. TCRdb passed the 5' RACE reads through MiXCR, listing each CDR3 protein once. The sample carries about 530,000 distinct CDR3 sequences, about 22% recorded once. These records were also assigned to another study, of yellow fever vaccine responses in identical twins.

The sample taken for sequencing was CD4+ T cells sorted from blood. Source of these receptors: a young woman in good health.

This clonotype was observed a few times. The chain joins TRBV20-1 to TRBJ1-6; D is possibly TRBD1 (5 bases). From germline, CDR1 is DFQATT and CDR2 SNEGSKA (reference sequence). The CDR3 consists of 16 residues. V dropped 3 bases and J dropped 7 bases, with 19 bases sitting between them. The CDR3 DNA reads TGCAGTGCTAGTCCCCTCGGCCAGGGAAGAAATTCACCCCTCCACTTT. Protein sequence: CSASPLGQGRNSPLHF.

The chain recombines TRBV18 with TRBJ2-3, with D perhaps matching TRBD1 (5 bases). V was shortened by 1 base and J by 1 base, with 12 bases between the two germline ends. CDR3 length: 16 residues. Per germline, CDR1 KGHSH and CDR2 LQKENI. Here the CDR3 DNA reads TGTGCCAGCTCACCACGAAGTCAGGGCGGCACAGATACGCAGTATTTT. This gives the protein CASSPRSQGGTDTQYF.

This chain links TRBV5-1 with TRBJ1-6, with D uncertain. CDR3 length: 14 amino acids. Trimming cost V 5 bases and J 2 bases, with 8 bases left between them. Germline V lookup: CDR1 SGHRS, CDR2 YFSETQ. CDR3 sequence (DNA): TGCGCCAGCAGAGAGGGAACCTATAATTCACCCCTCCACTTT. Amino acid sequence: CASREGTYNSPLHF.

The chain combines TRBV24-1 with TRBJ2-1, with D tentatively TRBD1 or TRBD2 (5 bases each). The CDR3 is made up of 11 amino acids. Trimming pared 9 bases from V and 10 bases from J, leaving 12 bases between. Germline V gene sequence: CDR1 KGHDR, CDR2 SFDVKD. The CDR3 loop is CATQRWGEQFF. As DNA, the CDR3 is TGTGCCACCCAACGTTGGGGGGAGCAGTTCTTC.

This clonotype was observed a few times. The genes are TRBV27 and TRBJ1-4; no firm D call. Germline CDR1 is MNHEY and CDR2 is SMNVEV (reference sequence). The V and J ends lost 2 bases and 4 bases respectively, with 14 bases between them. This CDR3 is built from 16 residues. CDR3 coding DNA: TGTGCCAGCAGTTTAGTCCCCCCTGGGGTTAATGAAAAACTGTTTTTT. Its translation: CASSLVPPGVNEKLFF.

The chain joins TRBV12-3 or TRBV12-4 to TRBJ2-3; TRBD2 matches at 8 bases. The V segment lost 6 bases and the J segment 1 base; nucleotides outside the gene matches: 6. The CDR3 has 15 residues. DNA for the CDR3: TGTGCCAGCAGGGTTAGCGGGGCAGGCACAGATACGCAGTATTTT. Translating it yields CASRVSGAGTDTQYF.

To note about this clonotype: A junction end diverges from the germline sequence, so it may reflect a read error. The chain uses TRBV20-1 and TRBJ2-1; maybe TRBD2 (5 bases). CDR1 is DFQATT, CDR2 SNEGSKA, per germline (reference sequence). The CDR3 covers 12 residues. CDR3 in amino acids: CSARGNYNEQFF. CDR3 nucleotides: TGCAGTGCGAGAGGGAATTACAATGAGCAGTTCTTC.

This clonotype appeared a few times. This CDR3 reads CASSLTGTSGFEQFF. The CDR3 nucleotides read TGTGCCAGCAGTTTGACCGGGACTAGCGGTTTCGAGCAGTTCTTC. V is TRBV5-6 and J is TRBJ2-1, with 11 bases fitting TRBD2. This CDR3 is built from 15 residues. V gave up 5 bases and J gave up 10 bases; unmatched junction bases: 11. Germline V gene lookup returns CDR1 SGHDT and CDR2 YYEEEE.